This T cell receptor (beta chain) was sequenced during a study of T cells in Graves' hyperthyroidism and ophthalmopathy. Study-level points and caveats: Ophthalmopathy cases were set apart from stable hyperthyroidism by a 13 V-J model. Blood also contained most expanded thyroid clonotypes above 0.001.

It was uncontrolled infection, other autoimmune disease, pregnancy or lactation that excluded patients. The diagnoses drew upon clinical symptoms, serum thyroxine and TRAb, thyroid ultrasound and orbital computed tomography. RNA transcripts served as the template for amplifying TCR beta CDR3 regions. First-round RT-PCR with HTBI primers amplified the TCR CDR3 region. MiXCR, applied by TCRdb to the multiplex PCR reads, yields one record per CDR3 protein. This sample has some 300,000 distinct CDR3 sequences; about 19% occur once, and the top ten carry about two fifths. Trimming left V 2 bases short and J 1 base short, with 14 bases between. The CDR3 is made up of 16 amino acids. Germline-derived CDR1 and CDR2 are SGHAT and FQNNGV. This clonotype was counted ten times or more. The antigen remains undetermined.

V is TRBV11-2 and J is TRBJ2-5; D is unclear. The receptor was isolated from a man in his fifties or sixties with Graves' ophthalmopathy. What was sequenced was blood. The CDR3 nucleotides read TGTGCCAGCAGCTTATCGTTCAGACACGTCCAAGAGACCCAGTACTTC. It encodes CASSLSFRHVQETQYF.